The 3 T cell receptor beta chains in this list originate from one sample, sequenced in a study of shared clonotypes between healthy human individuals. The table came from immunoSEQ multiplex PCR; TCRdb's copy has only in-frame clones and leaves some out. In the table there are 2 million to 2.5 million clones, approximately 96% of which are singletons. The material sequenced was naive CD4+ T cells sorted from blood. This sample's subset: CD45RA+ positively selected. The receptors originated from a young man in good health.

The V gene is TRBV5-4, the J gene TRBJ1-6; D gene ambiguous. This CDR3 region has 14 residues. CDR1 and CDR2 (germline): SGHNT, YYREEE (reference sequence). Trimming cost V 4 bases and J 4 bases, with 9 bases left between them. In nucleotides, the CDR3 is TGTGCCAGCAGCCCCAGAAATTATAATTCACCCCTCCACTTT. This codes for CASSPRNYNSPLHF.

The gene calls are TRBV20-1 and TRBJ2-5; D is uncertain. With 8 bases removed from V and 3 bases from J, the gap between germline ends came to 10 bases. The CDR3 length is 11 residues. CDR1 is DFQATT, CDR2 SNEGSKA, per germline (reference sequence). The CDR3 is CSQNVEETQYF. The CDR3 bases are TGCAGTCAAAACGTGGAAGAGACCCAGTACTTC.

DNA for the CDR3: TGTGCCAGCAGCTTCCCAGGGGACACCGGGGAGCTGTTTTTT. This gives the protein CASSFPGDTGELFF. The gene calls are TRBV5-4 and TRBJ2-2, with D maybe TRBD1 (6 bases). Trimming stripped 2 bases from V and 3 bases from J, with 8 bases between. Germline V lookup: CDR1 SGHNT, CDR2 YYREEE (reference sequence). The CDR3 has 14 amino acids.